One sample yielded the 15 T cell receptor beta chains listed below, sequenced in a study of T-cell memory formation after mild COVID-19. TCRdb reanalysed the 5' RACE reads using MiXCR and keeps one entry per CDR3 protein. The table records approximately 300,000 distinct CDR3 sequences, less than 20% of them present only once. The sequencing sample was made of PBMCs or a T cell subset sorted from them (not recorded which). These receptors all stem from a man aged 18-30 years who had mild COVID-19 (a few samples of this study predate the infection). Cell type and time point are not known.

The V call is TRBV7-2, the J call TRBJ1-1; the D gene is possibly TRBD1 (5 bases). CDR1 is SGHTA, CDR2 FQGNSA, per germline. Trimming took 5 bases from V and 3 from J, leaving 19 bases between them. This CDR3 contains 16 residues. The CDR3 protein is CASSPRGPQTYTEAFF. CDR3 DNA: TGTGCCAGCAGCCCTCGGGGCCCTCAAACCTACACTGAAGCTTTCTTT.

This clonotype was picked up a small number of times. V is TRBV5-1 and J is TRBJ2-3, with 9 bases matching TRBD1. The trim removed 4 bases at V and 5 bases at J, leaving 8 bases unmatched. CDR1 and CDR2 from the germline V gene are SGHRS and YFSETQ. The CDR3 length is 15 residues. The CDR3 sequence: CASSPKTGGGDTQYF. CDR3 nucleotides: TGCGCCAGCAGCCCTAAAACAGGGGGCGGAGATACGCAGTATTTT. Looking up the rest from reference TRBV5-1 and TRBJ2-3 gives the full variable domain: KAGVTQTPRYLIKTRGQQVTLSCSPISGHRSVSWYQQTPGQGLQFLFEYFSETQRNKGNFPGRFSGRQFSNSRSEMNVSTLELGDSALYLCASSPKTGGGDTQYFGPGTRLTVL.

The chain combines TRBV4-1 with TRBJ2-7; 10 bases align to TRBD2. V shed 5 bases and J 7 bases; nucleotides not matched to a gene: 14. This CDR3 region has 16 residues. The germline gives CDR1 MGHRA, CDR2 YSYEKL. CDR3 DNA sequence: TGCGCCAGCAGCTCCAGCGGGCTAGCGGGGGTCGGGGAGCAGTACTTC. Encoded protein: CASSSSGLAGVGEQYF.

The J gene is TRBJ2-1, the V gene TRBV4-3; TRBD2 matches at 13 bases. This CDR3 contains 15 residues. J lost 6 bases, V lost 7 bases, and 6 bases had no gene match. From germline, CDR1 is LGHNA and CDR2 YSLEER. The CDR3 DNA reads as TGCGCCAGCACTTATACTAGCGGGGGGGCCAATGAGCAGTTCTTC. Protein sequence: CASTYTSGGANEQFF.

This clonotype turned up a few times. This chain connects TRBV7-2 to TRBJ2-2, with D unresolved. The CDR3 contains 13 residues. Trimming cost V 5 bases and J 6 bases, with 10 bases left between them. Germline loops: CDR1 SGHTA, CDR2 FQGNSA. CDR3 in DNA: TGTGCCAGCAGCCCGCAGAGACCCGGGGAGCTGTTTTTT. Encoded protein: CASSPQRPGELFF.

This clonotype was observed a handful of times. The chain joins TRBV4-1 to TRBJ2-6, with D maybe TRBD1 (5 bases). V lost 0 bases and J 3 bases, leaving 15 bases between the germline ends. Germline CDR1 and CDR2: MGHRA and YSYEKL. This CDR3 region has 18 residues. CDR3 protein: CASSQDGAGQLGANVLTF. CDR3 DNA sequence: TGCGCCAGCAGCCAAGATGGTGCAGGGCAACTTGGGGCCAACGTCCTGACTTTC.

This clonotype was detected only a few times. This chain connects TRBV7-9 to TRBJ2-1, with TRBD2 identical over 7 bases. Trimming at V came to 5 bases and at J to 7 bases, leaving 11 bases not matched to a gene. Germline V gene sequence: CDR1 SEHNR, CDR2 FQNEAQ (reference sequence). This CDR3 contains 15 residues. The CDR3 protein is CASSKAGNSLNEQFF. CDR3 DNA: TGTGCCAGCAGCAAAGCGGGGAATTCGCTAAATGAGCAGTTCTTC.

This clonotype was seen more than once but under ten times. The rearrangement links TRBV10-3 to TRBJ2-3; D is possibly TRBD2 (7 bases). Germline V gives CDR1 ENHRY, CDR2 SYGVKD. The CDR3 has 16 amino acids. V shed 10 bases and J shed 2 bases, with 22 bases lying between them. DNA for the CDR3: TGTGCCACCGCTGCTTCGGGGGGCCGTCCCACAGATACGCAGTATTTT. This encodes CATAASGGRPTDTQYF.

This clonotype was counted between two and nine times. The V call is TRBV10-2, the J call TRBJ2-2, with 9 bases matching TRBD1. The CDR3 totals 16 residues. The V and J ends lost 7 bases and 10 bases, in that order; junction bases with no gene match: 16. From germline, CDR1 is WSHSY and CDR2 SAAADI. The CDR3 DNA follows: TGCGCCAGCACTAATATTCCGGGACAGGGAATCTTGGAGCTGTTTTTT. It specifies CASTNIPGQGILELFF.

This clonotype appeared many times. The rearrangement links TRBV14 to TRBJ1-1; D might be TRBD1 (5 bases). The V gene's germline CDR1 is SGHDN and CDR2 FVKESK. Between the trimmed V and J ends, which lost 0 bases and 6 bases, there was a span of 11 bases. The CDR3 has 14 amino acids. The CDR3, as DNA: TGTGCCAGCAGCCAAGAAAGGGGACGAGCTGAAGCTTTCTTT. Translating it yields CASSQERGRAEAFF.

This clonotype was observed a handful of times. CDR3 loop: CATSSDVLNTEAFF. In DNA, the CDR3 is TGTGCCACCAGCTCCGACGTTTTGAACACTGAAGCTTTCTTT. The chain employs TRBV15 and TRBJ1-1; D is unresolved. CDR3 size: 14 residues. The germline CDR1 and CDR2 sequences are LNHNV and YYDKDF (reference sequence). V shed 5 bases and J shed 0 bases, with 10 bases lying between them.

This clonotype was seen a handful of times. This sequence joins TRBV9 and TRBJ1-2; weak D call: TRBD1 (5 bases). Trimming cost V 0 bases and J 3 bases, with 9 bases left between them. The CDR3 is made up of 14 amino acids. Germline CDR1 and CDR2: SGDLS and YYNGEE. The CDR3 DNA reads as TGTGCCAGCAGCGTAGAAGGGGCCTACTATGGCTACACCTTC. It translates to CASSVEGAYYGYTF.

The J gene is TRBJ2-7, the V gene TRBV4-1; D remains unclear. V shed 0 bases and J shed 2 bases, with 8 bases lying between them. CDR1 is MGHRA, CDR2 YSYEKL, per germline. CDR3 length: 14 residues. The DNA of the CDR3 is TGCGCCAGCAGCCAAGACAGTAGGGCCTACGAGCAGTACTTC. Translated: CASSQDSRAYEQYF.

The CDR3, as DNA: TGCGCCAGCAGCTTGATAGGGCGGGTGGAGGATACGCAGTATTTT. The encoded protein is CASSLIGRVEDTQYF. This chain connects TRBV5-1 to TRBJ2-3; tentative D call: TRBD2 (5 bases). This CDR3 is built from 15 residues. Germline V gives CDR1 SGHRS, CDR2 YFSETQ. Trimming left V 1 base short and J 6 bases short, with 15 bases between.

The sample holds a few counts of this clonotype. CDR3 residues: CASSSIDRAGYTF. CDR3 coding DNA: TGTGCCAGCAGCTCGATAGACAGGGCTGGCTACACCTTC. This chain connects TRBV7-9 to TRBJ1-2; 7 bases are a match to TRBD1. Germline assignment: CDR1 SEHNR and CDR2 FQNEAQ (reference sequence). The CDR3 consists of 13 residues. The trim removed 4 bases at V and 7 bases at J, leaving 6 bases unmatched.